This T cell receptor beta chain was recovered during a study of CXCR3-negative and CXCR3-positive naive CD8 T cells. Study-wide results and caveats: Similar TRBV-TRBJ gene usage was seen in naive CXCR3-negative and CXCR3-positive cells, but not in memory cells. Much lower diversity was found in memory CD8+ cells, while both naive subsets had comparably high diversity. CXCR3-expressing naive cells carried TRB CDR3s more hydrophobic than those of CXCR3-negative naive cells.

On this clonotype: The antigen is not known.

Germline CDR1 reads DFQATT; CDR2 reads SNEGSKA (reference sequence). The CDR3 sequence is 15 residues long. TRB cDNA libraries were made by UMI-labeled 5' RACE. For each CDR3 protein, TCRdb gives one entry from its re-call of the 5' RACE reads, without DNA. The sample holds over 70,000 distinct CDR3 sequences. Sequencing input: naive CXCR3- CD8+ T cells from blood. Described subset: CD45RO-CCR7+CD27+CD95- naive CD8+ T cells lacking CXCR3 (TNR3-). The origin of this receptor is a human donor in good health. Some clones in this sample may be carry-over from other donors' samples. The chain joins TRBV20-1 to TRBJ2-3. CDR3 residues: CSASGGGTRKDTQYF.